Following are 10 T cell receptor beta chains from one sample sequenced in a study of blood T cell repertoires in COVID-19. Produced via immunoSEQ multiplex PCR; TCRdb's table is partial and in-frame only. The data show hundreds of thousands of clones, approximately 89% seen once. The sample comprised PBMCs or T cells enriched from blood (not recorded which). Receptors were obtained from a woman aged 45 to 65 who had been exposed to COVID-19.

CDR3: CSVEARTNYGYTF. CDR3 DNA: TGCAGCGTTGAAGCCAGGACTAACTATGGCTACACCTTC. This chain uses TRBV29-1 with TRBJ1-2; D remains unclear. This CDR3 comprises 13 residues. The V gene lost 1 base and the J gene lost 0 bases, with 6 bases spanning the gap. In germline, CDR1 is SQVTM, CDR2 ANQGSEA.

CDR3 loop: CAIKTVGPNEKLFF. The CDR3 DNA follows: TGTGCCATCAAAACTGTTGGGCCTAATGAAAAACTGTTTTTT. The chain is built from TRBV27 and TRBJ1-4, with unresolved D. The germline gives CDR1 MNHEY, CDR2 SMNVEV (reference sequence). CDR3 length: 14 residues. The ends were cut back, 10 bases at V and 3 bases at J, with 15 bases in the middle.

CDR3 sequence: CASRRGQDPSYEQYF. In nucleotides, the CDR3 is TGTGCCAGCAGAAGGGGACAGGACCCCTCCTACGAGCAGTACTTC. The chain joins TRBV2 to TRBJ2-7, with TRBD1 matching over 8 bases. The junction had 7 bases not matched to a gene; V was cut back by 6 bases and J by 0 bases. This CDR3 region has 15 residues. The germline V gene has CDR1 SNHLY and CDR2 FYNNEI.

The chain is built from TRBV4-1 and TRBJ2-7; possibly TRBD2 for D (5 bases). V shed 3 bases and J shed 4 bases, with 13 bases lying between them. CDR3 length: 14 residues. CDR1 is MGHRA and CDR2 is YSYEKL in the germline V gene. This CDR3 is CASSQNLGSYEQYF. The CDR3 DNA reads TGCGCCAGCAGCCAGAATCTTGGGAGTTACGAGCAGTACTTC.

This rearrangement joins TRBV7-2 to TRBJ2-3, with 15 bases identical to TRBD2. CDR1 is SGHTA and CDR2 is FQGNSA in the germline V gene. This CDR3 comprises 18 residues. J gave up 1 base and V 6 bases, and 8 bases lay outside the gene matches. CDR3 in DNA: TGTGCCAGCAGGGCCGGGACTAGCGGGGGGTGGGGCACAGATACGCAGTATTTT. Residues: CASRAGTSGGWGTDTQYF.

The chain carries TRBV7-8 and TRBJ1-1, with D maybe TRBD1 (6 bases). Trimming left V 5 bases short and J 2 bases short, with 12 bases between. This CDR3 spans 14 amino acids. Germline V CDR1 and CDR2: SGHVS, FQNEAQ. The CDR3 nucleotides are TGTGCCAGCAGCCACAAACAGGGTAACACTGAAGCTTTCTTT. This gives the protein CASSHKQGNTEAFF.

The gene calls are TRBV4-1 and TRBJ2-1, with 7 bases lining up with TRBD1. V dropped 0 bases and J dropped 6; count of bases not matched to a gene: 2. The CDR3 consists of 14 residues. CDR1 and CDR2 from the germline V gene are MGHRA and YSYEKL. This CDR3 is CASSQERQGNEQFF. The CDR3, as DNA: TGCGCCAGCAGCCAAGAGAGACAGGGCAATGAGCAGTTCTTC.

This chain uses TRBV27 with TRBJ2-7; tentative D call: TRBD2 (7 bases). The CDR3 extends over 14 amino acids. The V end was cut by 0 bases, the J end by 3 bases, with 9 bases between. Germline CDR1 and CDR2: MNHEY and SMNVEV (reference sequence). CDR3 in DNA: TGTGCCAGCAGTTTATCCGGGGGGCTCTACGAGCAGTACTTC. Translating gives CASSLSGGLYEQYF.

This chain joins TRBV7-2 and TRBJ1-2, with 8 bases lining up with TRBD1. Germline V gene data show CDR1 as SGHTA and CDR2 as FQGNSA. This CDR3 is built from 14 residues. V lost 4 bases, J lost 4 bases, and 5 bases stayed unmatched. The CDR3 coding sequence is TGTGCCAGCAGCTACAGGGGGACAGTCTATGGCTACACCTTC. Its protein product is CASSYRGTVYGYTF.

CDR3 nucleotides: TGTGCCAGCAGCCATTGGACAGCGATGAACACTGAAGCTTTCTTT. Protein: CASSHWTAMNTEAFF. The chain couples TRBV11-1 to TRBJ1-1; possible D gene TRBD1, 6 bases. This CDR3 is built from 15 residues. V lost 5 bases, J lost 0 bases, and 13 bases lay in between. Germline-derived CDR1 and CDR2 are SGHAT and FQDESV (reference sequence). The entire variable domain, with the rest obtained from reference TRBV11-1 and TRBJ1-1, is as follows: EAEVAQSPRYKITEKSQAVAFWCDPISGHATLYWYRQILGQGPELLVQFQDESVVDDSQLPKDRFSAERLKGVDSTLKIQPAELGDSAMYLCASSHWTAMNTEAFFGQGTRLTVV.